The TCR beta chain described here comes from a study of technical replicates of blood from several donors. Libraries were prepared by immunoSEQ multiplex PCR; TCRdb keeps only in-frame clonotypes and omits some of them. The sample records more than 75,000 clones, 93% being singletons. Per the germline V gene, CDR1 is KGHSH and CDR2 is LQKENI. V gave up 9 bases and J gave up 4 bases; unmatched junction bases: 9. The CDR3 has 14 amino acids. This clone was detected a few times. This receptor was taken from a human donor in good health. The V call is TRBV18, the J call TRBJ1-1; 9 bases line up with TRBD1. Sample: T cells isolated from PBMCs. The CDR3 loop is CASSWDRVATEAFF. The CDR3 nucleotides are TGTGCCAGTTCGTGGGACAGGGTAGCCACTGAAGCTTTCTTT.